The 32 T cell receptor beta chains below come from one sample, sequenced in a study of regulatory T cells in long-lasting Graves disease. Arm-PCR with iRepertoire HTBI primers amplified the CDR3 regions for these TCR beta libraries. TCRdb redid the calling of the multiplex PCR reads with MiXCR, one entry per CDR3 protein. The sample yields roughly 400,000 distinct CDR3 sequences, roughly 20% seen once. Time point meaning: persistent/refractory GD, antithyroid drugs over 5 years with positive TRAb. Extracted PBMC RNA gave rise to the TCR library. This material consisted of peripheral blood mononuclear cells (PBMCs), taken when the disease was refractory, from a patient treated with antithyroid drugs. These receptors were collected from a female donor with Graves disease.

This clonotype was counted ten times or more. The chain uses TRBV3-1 and TRBJ2-5, with 11 positions matching TRBD2. Germline V lookup: CDR1 LGHDT, CDR2 YNNKEL (reference sequence). The length of the CDR3 is 15 residues. The V segment lost 1 base and the J segment 5 bases; nucleotides outside the gene matches: 3. CDR3 loop: CASSQASGRRETQYF. In nucleotides, the CDR3 is TGTGCCAGCAGCCAAGCTAGCGGGAGGCGCGAGACCCAGTACTTC.

This clonotype was counted many times. V usage is TRBV12-5 and J usage is TRBJ2-5; 10 bases map to TRBD2. The CDR3 has 16 residues. Trimming cost V 1 base and J 6 bases; bases outside gene matches: 8. CDR1 is LGHNT, CDR2 FRNRAP, per germline. CDR3 DNA: TGTGCTAGTGGTTTGGACACCGGACTAGCGGAGAAGACCCAGTACTTC. Protein product: CASGLDTGLAEKTQYF.

This clonotype was picked up a small number of times. V and J are TRBV13 and TRBJ1-3, with TRBD1 identical over 7 bases. V was clipped by 4 bases and J by 2 bases; unmatched bases: 8. Germline V lookup: CDR1 PRHDT, CDR2 FYEKMQ (reference sequence). The CDR3 is 16 residues long. The CDR3: CASSSRTTGAGNTIYF. The CDR3 DNA reads as TGTGCCAGCAGCTCTAGAACAACAGGGGCTGGAAACACCATATATTTT. Complete variable domain (other parts from reference TRBV13 and TRBJ1-3): AAGVIQSPRHLIKEKRETATLKCYPIPRHDTVYWYQQGPGQDPQFLISFYEKMQSDKGSIPDRFSAQQFSDYHSELNMSSLELGDSALYFCASSSRTTGAGNTIYFGEGSWLTVV.

V gene TRBV20-1 combines with J gene TRBJ2-7; TRBD2 agrees at 9 bases. The V gene end was trimmed by 0 bases and the J gene end by 4 bases; junction bases not matched to a gene: 7. In germline, CDR1 is DFQATT, CDR2 SNEGSKA (reference sequence). The CDR3 spans 15 residues. The CDR3 loop reads CSARDLSGSPYEQYF. Here the CDR3 DNA reads TGCAGTGCTAGAGATCTTAGCGGGAGTCCTTACGAGCAGTACTTC.

About this clonotype itself: One base away lies a much larger clone, so this may be a sequencing read error. V gene TRBV11-2 combines with J gene TRBJ1-3; D not certain. Deletions cut 6 bases from V and 3 bases from J, with 21 bases between. Germline CDR1 is SGHAT and CDR2 is FQNNGV. The CDR3 has 17 amino acids. For the CDR3, the DNA is TGTGCCAGCAGTTTAACGTCGCGGCAGTACTTTGGAAACACCATATATTTT. Translation: CASSLTSRQYFGNTIYF. The complete variable domain, with remaining parts taken from reference TRBV11-2 and TRBJ1-3, reads EAGVAQSPRYKIIEKRQSVAFWCNPISGHATLYWYQQILGQGPKLLIQFQNNGVVDDSQLPKDRFSAERLKGVDSTLKIQPAKLEDSAVYLCASSLTSRQYFGNTIYFGEGSWLTVV.

V gene TRBV29-1 combines with J gene TRBJ1-2; 8 nucleotides agree with TRBD1. CDR1 and CDR2 from the germline V gene are SQVTM and ANQGSEA. The J segment lost 8 bases and the V segment lost 5 bases, leaving 4 bases of the junction unmatched. The CDR3 loop spans 11 amino acids. The CDR3 region has the DNA TGCAGCGTTCCCGGGGACAGGGGCTACACCTTC. Residues: CSVPGDRGYTF.

This clonotype showed up many times. V gene TRBV12-3 or TRBV12-4 combines with J gene TRBJ1-5; D is possibly TRBD1 (5 bases). The CDR3 is 16 residues long. V lost 3 bases and J 5 bases, leaving 17 bases between the germline ends. In DNA form, the CDR3 reads TGTGCCAGCAGTTTCAATCAGGGAGGTCCTGATCAGCCCCAGCATTTT. It encodes CASSFNQGGPDQPQHF.

The chain combines TRBV5-4 with TRBJ2-5; D is unclear. Germline V gives CDR1 SGHNT, CDR2 YYREEE (reference sequence). This CDR3 region has 18 residues. V lost 5 bases, J lost 3 bases, and 26 bases lay in between. CDR3 DNA sequence: TGTGCCAGCAGTAATGGGCAGTGGTATCCCACAGACGAAGAGACCCAGTACTTC. It yields the protein CASSNGQWYPTDEETQYF.

The chain recombines TRBV5-1 with TRBJ2-7; D not certain. Germline CDR1 and CDR2: SGHRS and YFSETQ. This CDR3 contains 18 residues. V was clipped by 3 bases and J by 5 bases, with 27 bases between them. CDR3 in DNA: TGCGCCAGCAGCTCGCCACGAGGACGGATCCCGCTTATCAACGAGCAGTACTTC. Translated, it gives CASSSPRGRIPLINEQYF.

A word on this clonotype: This clone may be a read error of a much larger clone one base away. CDR3 coding DNA: TGTGCCGGCACCCCGACAGGACAGAACCAAGAGACCCAGTACTTC. This translates into CAGTPTGQNQETQYF. The chain recombines TRBV2 with TRBJ2-5; TRBD1 might be the D (6 bases). V was shortened by 11 bases and J by 0 bases, with 19 bases between the two germline ends. CDR3 length: 15 residues. Per germline, CDR1 SNHLY and CDR2 FYNNEI.

This clonotype was seen ten or more times. The chain uses TRBV11-2 and TRBJ2-6, with 7 bases identical to TRBD2. The CDR3 has 15 residues. From germline, CDR1 is SGHAT and CDR2 FQNNGV. V dropped 3 bases and J dropped 3; count of bases not matched to a gene: 2. CDR3 sequence reads: CASSLAGVGANVLTF. Here the CDR3 DNA reads TGTGCCAGCAGCTTGGCGGGAGTTGGGGCCAACGTCCTGACTTTC.

In its sample, this clonotype was seen many times. This chain connects TRBV10-3 to TRBJ2-7; the D gene is possibly TRBD1 (6 bases). From germline, CDR1 is ENHRY and CDR2 SYGVKD. V gave up 10 bases and J gave up 3 bases, with 25 bases separating them. This CDR3 has 16 residues. Here the CDR3 reads CATQRAQTGTNYEQYF. The CDR3 nucleotides are TGTGCCACACAAAGGGCCCAAACAGGGACAAACTACGAGCAGTACTTC.

Comment on this clonotype: A much more abundant neighbour one base away suggests this may be a read error. The missing conserved phenylalanine or tryptophan at the end of this CDR3 makes a read error likely. This chain links TRBV7-9 with TRBJ2-5; unclear D gene. The CDR3 has 13 residues. CDR1 is SEHNR, CDR2 FQNEAQ, per germline (reference sequence). The V end lost 5 bases, the J end lost 4 bases, and 11 bases lay between the germline ends. The CDR3 coding sequence is TGTGCCAGCAGCCCCACAATTCTAGAGACCCAGTACCTC. It codes for CASSPTILETQYL.

This clonotype was seen repeatedly, ten times or more. V gene TRBV2 combines with J gene TRBJ1-1; weak D call: TRBD1 (5 bases). Per the germline V gene, CDR1 is SNHLY and CDR2 is FYNNEI. The CDR3 covers 15 residues. The V gene lost 6 bases and the J gene lost 0 bases, with 14 bases spanning the gap. The CDR3 DNA follows: TGTGCCAGCAGGGACACGCATTTGATGAACACTGAAGCTTTCTTT. Translation: CASRDTHLMNTEAFF.

J is TRBJ1-3 and V is TRBV3-1, with D possibly TRBD1 on 6 matching bases. This CDR3 region has 14 residues. The germline CDR1 and CDR2 sequences are LGHDT and YNNKEL (reference sequence). Trimming removed 8 bases from V and 0 bases from J, with 11 bases in between. CDR3 nucleotides: TGTGCCAGCTCAGGGGCCGGCTCTGGAAACACCATATATTTT. This sequence encodes CASSGAGSGNTIYF.

V and J are TRBV10-1 and TRBJ1-5; D uncertain. V dropped 3 bases and J dropped 6 bases, with 6 bases sitting between them. Germline V gene lookup returns CDR1 WNHNN and CDR2 SYGVQD (reference sequence). The CDR3 has 12 amino acids. DNA for the CDR3: TGCGCCAGCAGTGATCCGAGTCAGCCCCAGCATTTT. It codes for CASSDPSQPQHF.

This clonotype has more than one count but fewer than ten. The chain has TRBV7-2 and TRBJ1-1; a possible D gene is TRBD1 (6 bases). Germline CDR1 SGHTA, CDR2 FQGNSA. The CDR3 covers 16 residues. The V end was cut by 0 bases, the J end by 7 bases, with 18 bases between. CDR3 residues: CASSLAGGQRQNEAFF. DNA of the CDR3: TGTGCCAGCAGCTTAGCAGGGGGGCAAAGACAGAATGAAGCTTTCTTT. Filled out from reference TRBV7-2 and TRBJ1-1, the complete variable domain reads GAGVSQSPSNKVTEKGKDVELRCDPISGHTALYWYRQSLGQGLEFLIYFQGNSAPDKSGLPSDRFSAERTGGSVSTLTIQRTQQEDSAVYLCASSLAGGQRQNEAFFGQGTRLTVV.

About this clonotype: This may arise from a read error, as a much more abundant clone is one base away. The chain is built from TRBV28 and TRBJ1-5; D ambiguous. The CDR3 spans 18 residues. CDR1 and CDR2 (germline): MDHEN, SYDVKM. The CDR3, as DNA: TGTGCCAGCAGTCCCCTACTTGTCGGGGTCGTGAGCAGTCAGCCCCAGCATTTT. Its protein product is CASSPLLVGVVSSQPQHF.

There are a few counts of this clonotype. One end of the junction fails to match germline, which may point to a read error. The chain recombines TRBV5-1 with TRBJ1-4; perhaps TRBD1 as D (5 bases). CDR1 and CDR2 from the germline V gene are SGHRS and YFSETQ. The CDR3 runs 16 residues. CDR3 residues: CASSLDRTGKNERLFF. The CDR3 DNA reads TGCGCCAGCAGCTTGGATCGTACAGGAAAGAATGAAAGACTGTTTTTT. The full variable domain, completed using reference TRBV5-1 and TRBJ1-4, is KAGVTQTPRYLIKTRGQQVTLSCSPISGHRSVSWYQQTPGQGLQFLFEYFSETQRNKGNFPGRFSGRQFSNSRSEMNVSTLELGDSALYLCASSLDRTGKNERLFFGSGTQLSVL.

Many counts were recorded for this clonotype. The chain has TRBV19 and TRBJ2-5, with 9 bases identical to TRBD1. The V segment lost 3 bases and the J segment 2 bases; nucleotides outside the gene matches: 4. The germline V gene encodes CDR1 LNHDA and CDR2 SQIVND (reference sequence). The CDR3 spans 15 residues. CDR3 protein: CASSITGTGQETQYF. The DNA of the CDR3 is TGTGCCAGTAGTATCACCGGGACAGGGCAAGAGACCCAGTACTTC.

J is TRBJ2-1 and V is TRBV7-3; D is possibly TRBD2 (6 bases). V shed 6 bases and J shed 13 bases, with 19 bases lying between them. Per the germline V gene, CDR1 is SGHTA and CDR2 is FQGTGA. This CDR3 comprises 13 residues. The CDR3 here is CASSEMAGSLQFF. The CDR3 nucleotides are TGTGCCAGCAGTGAAATGGCCGGGAGCCTACAGTTCTTC.

The chain joins TRBV19 to TRBJ1-1, with D unresolved. V gave up 1 base and J gave up 9 bases, with 9 bases separating them. This CDR3 is 12 amino acids long. CDR1 is LNHDA, CDR2 SQIVND, per germline (reference sequence). In nucleotides, the CDR3 is TGTGCCAGTAGTATAGTAAAGGAGCAAGCTTTCTTT. It encodes CASSIVKEQAFF.

The CDR3 loop is CSASYRDRGSPQHF. DNA of the CDR3: TGCAGTGCTAGTTACCGGGACAGAGGCTCGCCCCAGCATTTT. The chain recombines TRBV20-1 with TRBJ1-5; 7 bases are shared with TRBD1. CDR1 and CDR2 from the germline V gene are DFQATT and SNEGSKA (reference sequence). The ends lost 3 bases at V and 9 bases at J; junction bases unmatched: 11. The CDR3 is made up of 14 amino acids.

This clonotype was seen a handful of times. J is TRBJ2-2 and V is TRBV7-2; weak D call: TRBD2 (6 bases). Trimming removed 4 bases from V and 1 base from J, with 13 bases in between. This CDR3 region has 16 residues. Germline V gives CDR1 SGHTA, CDR2 FQGNSA. CDR3 amino acids: CASSSTLAMNTGELFF. In DNA, the CDR3 is TGTGCCAGCAGCTCTACTCTAGCGATGAACACCGGGGAGCTGTTTTTT. Together with reference TRBV7-2 and TRBJ2-2, the CDR3 gives the full variable domain: GAGVSQSPSNKVTEKGKDVELRCDPISGHTALYWYRQSLGQGLEFLIYFQGNSAPDKSGLPSDRFSAERTGGSVSTLTIQRTQQEDSAVYLCASSSTLAMNTGELFFGEGSRLTVL.

The chain uses TRBV9 and TRBJ2-2; D is possibly TRBD1 (6 bases). V lost 0 bases, J lost 0 bases, and 9 bases lay in between. Germline V gene data show CDR1 as SGDLS and CDR2 as YYNGEE. The CDR3 loop spans 16 amino acids. The CDR3 nucleotides are TGTGCCAGCAGCGTAGGGGGACACCCGAACACCGGGGAGCTGTTTTTT. Protein: CASSVGGHPNTGELFF.

On this clonotype itself: This could be a read error, since a much larger clone is one nucleotide away. V and J are TRBV12-3 or TRBV12-4 and TRBJ1-5; TRBD1 might be the D (6 bases). The CDR3 is made up of 14 amino acids. Trimming pared 1 base from V and 8 bases from J, leaving 12 bases between. CDR3 in amino acids: CASSLGTGWEPQHF. The CDR3 coding sequence is TGTGCCAGCAGTTTAGGAACAGGGTGGGAGCCCCAGCATTTT.

In this sample, this clonotype turned up a few times. This sequence joins TRBV5-1 and TRBJ2-7; maybe TRBD1 (5 bases). The length of the CDR3 is 14 residues. Per the germline V gene, CDR1 is SGHRS and CDR2 is YFSETQ. Trimming took 2 bases from V and 2 from J, leaving 11 bases between them. DNA for the CDR3: TGCGCCAGCAGCTTTGGGGCAGGAGCCTACGAGCAGTACTTC. Amino acids: CASSFGAGAYEQYF.

This clonotype was found a few times. J is TRBJ2-1 and V is TRBV5-6; tentatively, D is TRBD2 (5 bases). CDR1 SGHDT and CDR2 YYEEEE come from the germline V gene. This CDR3 has 12 amino acids. V lost 5 bases and J lost 7, with 10 bases in between. CDR3 bases: TGTGCCAGCAGGTTACTAGTAAATGAGCAGTTCTTC. Its translation is CASRLLVNEQFF.

Comments on this clonotype: This CDR3 fails to terminate in the conserved phenylalanine or tryptophan, so it likely reflects a read error. V gene TRBV12-3 or TRBV12-4 combines with J gene TRBJ1-1; D ambiguous. The germline V and J ends were trimmed by 6 bases and 0 bases, with 11 bases remaining between them. The CDR3 has 14 residues. Here the CDR3 reads CASRIRSMNTEAFL. CDR3 bases: TGTGCCAGCAGAATACGCTCGATGAACACTGAAGCTTTCCTT.

This clonotype was observed a single time. The chain links TRBV12-3 or TRBV12-4 to TRBJ1-2, with a possible D match to TRBD1 (5 bases). The length of the CDR3 is 15 residues. V was pared by 3 bases and J by 4 bases, with 15 bases between. The CDR3 here is CASSLEQGWVYGYTF. CDR3 nucleotide sequence: TGTGCCAGCAGTTTGGAGCAGGGCTGGGTCTATGGCTACACCTTC.

The rearrangement uses TRBV20-1 and TRBJ2-2; 7 bases align to TRBD1. This CDR3 has 15 residues. CDR1 and CDR2 (germline): DFQATT, SNEGSKA (reference sequence). The V segment lost 6 bases and the J segment 5 bases; nucleotides outside the gene matches: 12. The CDR3 nucleotides read TGCAGTGCCCCACAGCGGACAGGAGGAACCGGGGAGCTGTTTTTT. It codes for CSAPQRTGGTGELFF.

This clonotype showed up just a few times. The J gene is TRBJ1-1, the V gene TRBV28, with D possibly being TRBD1 (5 bases). The CDR3 is made up of 13 amino acids. In germline, CDR1 is MDHEN, CDR2 SYDVKM. V was clipped by 5 bases and J by 7 bases, with 14 bases between them. CDR3 residues: CASSTIRQGEAFF. The CDR3 DNA follows: TGTGCCAGCAGTACCATCCGGCAGGGTGAAGCTTTCTTT.